This is a list of T cell receptor beta chains from one sample in a study of blood T cells in healthy people across ages. MiXCR, applied by TCRdb to the 5' RACE reads, yields one record per CDR3 protein. The table has about 1 million distinct CDR3 sequences, under 55% seen once; the top ten hold 18%. Material: blood. Source of these receptors: a woman aged 60 to 75 in good health. Both conserved end residues are part of each CDR3. D genes are given only for firm matches. The size field is filled for only some rows; it gives once, few, many or a size class.

j_gene	d_gene	abundance	v_gene	CDR3aa	CDR3nt
TRBJ2-7	TRBD1	many	TRBV29-1	CSVGSRPTGPGAYEQYF	TGCAGCGTTGGGTCCAGACCGACAGGGCCCGGGGCCTACGAGCAGTACTTC
TRBJ1-5	-	-	TRBV2	CASRLRTDSNQPQHF	TGTGCCAGCAGACTCAGGACAGATAGCAATCAGCCCCAGCATTTT
TRBJ2-7	TRBD2	few	TRBV6-1	CASKRREDYEQYF	TGTGCCAGCAAGAGGCGGGAGGACTACGAGCAGTACTTC
TRBJ2-3	TRBD2	few	TRBV12-3/TRBV12-4	CASSLTIWELAGGTQYF	TGTGCCAGCAGTTTAACGATCTGGGAACTAGCGGGAGGAACGCAGTATTTT
TRBJ1-1	-	-	TRBV7-2	CASSLGYPGMNTEAFF	TGTGCCAGCAGCTTAGGTTACCCGGGGATGAACACTGAAGCTTTCTTT
TRBJ2-7	-	-	TRBV10-2	CASSDATTAYEQYF	TGCGCCAGCAGTGACGCGACTACTGCCTACGAGCAGTACTTC
TRBJ2-5	-	-	TRBV7-2	CASSLDPSGQTQYF	TGTGCCAGCAGCTTAGATCCGTCGGGGCAGACCCAGTACTTC
TRBJ2-7	TRBD1	many	TRBV14	CASRGQGWSEQYF	TGTGCCAGTCGGGGACAGGGATGGAGCGAGCAGTACTTC
TRBJ2-3	TRBD2	-	TRBV6-1	CASSERTSGSSDTQYF	TGTGCCAGCAGTGAAAGGACTAGCGGGAGTTCAGATACGCAGTATTTT
TRBJ2-5	-	-	TRBV12-3/TRBV12-4	CASNHIGAEGTQYF	TGTGCCAGCAACCATATCGGGGCCGAAGGGACCCAGTACTTC
TRBJ2-4	-	few	TRBV11-2	CASSSPTGRNIQYF	TGTGCCAGCAGCTCACCTACAGGACGGAACATTCAGTACTTC
TRBJ2-1	-	few	TRBV20-1	CSASSSNTNEQFF	TGCAGTGCTAGTTCTAGCAATACGAATGAGCAGTTCTTC
TRBJ2-3	TRBD2	-	TRBV6-2/TRBV6-3	CASSQFPSGRLSTDTQYF	TGTGCCAGCAGTCAGTTCCCTAGCGGCCGACTTAGCACAGATACGCAGTATTTT
TRBJ2-7	-	few	TRBV27	CASSLRVVSGYEQYF	TGTGCCAGCAGTTTACGGGTGGTTAGCGGCTACGAGCAGTACTTC
TRBJ2-5	TRBD1	-	TRBV7-2	CASSLSGDRGNEQYF	TGTGCCAGCAGCTTATCCGGGGACAGGGGAAATGAGCAGTACTTC
TRBJ2-7	-	few	TRBV5-1	CASSLGGNRAEQYF	TGCGCCAGCAGCTTGGGGGGTAACAGGGCCGAGCAGTACTTC
TRBJ2-7	TRBD1	-	TRBV29-1	CSAGQGASYEQYF	TGCAGCGCCGGACAGGGGGCCTCCTACGAGCAGTACTTC
TRBJ2-1	-	once	TRBV7-8	CANSLTWGNNEQFF	TGTGCCAACAGCTTAACTTGGGGAAACAATGAGCAGTTCTTC
TRBJ1-5	-	-	TRBV20-1	CSARSFGRSNQPQHF	TGCAGTGCTAGATCATTTGGGCGCTCCAATCAGCCCCAGCATTTT
TRBJ1-5	-	few	TRBV5-1	CASNDRDTNQPQHF	TGCGCCAGCAACGACCGGGACACAAATCAGCCCCAGCATTTT
TRBJ1-1	-	-	TRBV5-1	CASSLAPTVGTEAFF	TGCGCCAGCAGCTTGGCCCCGACAGTGGGCACTGAAGCTTTCTTT
TRBJ2-5	TRBD2	few	TRBV4-1	CASSVGTSGETQYF	TGCGCCAGCAGTGTCGGCACTAGCGGGGAGACCCAGTACTTC
TRBJ2-1	TRBD1	few	TRBV6-1	CASSQTGVIYNEQFF	TGTGCCAGCAGCCAGACAGGGGTGATCTACAATGAGCAGTTCTTC
TRBJ2-7	-	few	TRBV27	CASHGVSYEQYF	TGTGCCAGCCATGGAGTTTCCTACGAGCAGTACTTC
TRBJ2-5	-	-	TRBV5-4	CASSLYETKYF	TGTGCCAGCAGCTTGTATGAGACCAAGTACTTC
TRBJ1-5	TRBD1	once	TRBV24-1	CATSEPGQGNQPQHF	TGTGCCACCAGTGAACCGGGACAGGGGAATCAGCCCCAGCATTTT
TRBJ2-7	-	once	TRBV7-9	CASSYSGTWYEQYF	TGTGCCAGCAGCTATTCCGGGACTTGGTACGAGCAGTACTTC
TRBJ1-5	-	-	TRBV5-1	CASSPEGYQPQHF	TGCGCCAGCAGCCCGGAGGGGTATCAGCCCCAGCATTTT
TRBJ2-1	TRBD2	-	TRBV27	CASSLSRTSGRVKVGNEQFF	TGTGCCAGCAGTTTATCACGGACTAGCGGGAGGGTTAAGGTGGGGAATGAGCAGTTCTTC
TRBJ2-1	TRBD2	-	TRBV5-1	CASSPVASGSNDEQFF	TGCGCCAGCAGCCCGGTGGCTAGCGGGAGTAACGATGAGCAGTTCTTC